This T cell receptor beta chain is drawn from a study of immune cell composition in non-small cell lung cancer. Trimming removed 0 bases at V and 8 bases at J, with 10 bases between. Germline V CDR1 and CDR2: MGHRA, YSYEKL. CDR3 length: 13 amino acids. Clones were read by immunoSEQ multiplex PCR, and TCRdb kept only the in-frame ones, dropping some. The repertoire holds about 4,700 clones, with 70% to 80% as singletons. The chain carries TRBV4-1 and TRBJ1-2, with D uncertain. Sequenced material: lung tumor tissue. The source is a human donor with non-small cell lung cancer. CDR3 bases: TGCGCCAGCAGCCAAGAACGAGGGTCCGGCTACACCTTC. Residues: CASSQERGSGYTF.